This T cell receptor (beta chain) was obtained from a study of cytomegalovirus exposure and HLA in healthy donors. On the study more broadly: Samples from HLA-typed donors yielded 85 million to 95 million unique TCRs in an early data release. The study's findings and limits: The study listed approximately 170 cytomegalovirus-associated TCR beta chains. Some public TCRs appeared in many individuals, while most sequences were rare.

Note on this clone: Its target is unknown.

V gave up 4 bases and J gave up 1 base, with 14 bases separating them. CDR1 is SGHRS, CDR2 YFSETQ, per germline. The CDR3 is 15 amino acids. PCR amplification relied on 60 Vbeta primers (plus 13 Jbeta primers). The assay was immunoSEQ multiplex PCR, and TCRdb's table has in-frame clones only and misses some. The sample lists roughly 98,000 clones; approximately 72% were seen once. The sample consisted of PBMCs. The chain couples TRBV5-1 to TRBJ1-1; tentatively, D is TRBD1 (5 bases). The clonotype was recovered from a female donor in good health and CMV-seropositive. CDR3 sequence: CASSPAGGRNTEAFF. The CDR3, as DNA: TGCGCCAGCAGCCCGGCGGGGGGTAGGAACACTGAAGCTTTCTTT.